This entry lists 25 T cell receptor beta chains sequenced from one sample in a study of response to subunit inactivated influenza vaccine. Using its own MiXCR run on the RT-PCR reads, TCRdb lists one record per CDR3 protein. The sample includes 530,000 or so distinct CDR3 sequences, over 25% seen only once; the top ten take about 1.9%. The specimen comprised CD4+ T cells sorted from PBMCs, sampled 5 days after vaccination. Every receptor here comes from a man aged 45-65 years who received an inactivated influenza vaccine.

Ten or more counts support this clonotype. V gene TRBV29-1 combines with J gene TRBJ2-7; 7 bases match TRBD1. Trimming removed 6 bases from V and 7 bases from J; junction bases left unmatched: 9. CDR1 and CDR2 (germline): SQVTM, ANQGSEA. The CDR3 loop spans 12 amino acids. CDR3 protein: CSVADRVEEQYF. In DNA form, the CDR3 reads TGCAGCGTCGCCGACAGGGTGGAAGAGCAGTACTTC.

This clonotype was counted between two and nine times. This chain links TRBV30 with TRBJ1-1; no reliable D call. The V gene lost 0 bases and the J gene lost 10 bases, with 9 bases spanning the gap. This CDR3 has 11 residues. Germline V gives CDR1 GTSNPN, CDR2 SVGIG (reference sequence). CDR3 amino acids: CAWSVGAGAFF. The CDR3 nucleotides are TGTGCCTGGAGTGTTGGAGCGGGAGCTTTCTTT.

This clonotype was detected only once. V and J are TRBV6-5 and TRBJ2-6; no firm D call. CDR1 and CDR2 from the germline V gene are MNHEY and SVGAGI. The CDR3 has 17 amino acids. V lost 0 bases and J 2 bases, leaving 11 bases between the germline ends. The CDR3 region is CASSYSIIITGANVLTF. The CDR3 coding sequence is TGTGCCAGCAGTTACTCGATAATTATTACTGGGGCCAACGTCCTGACTTTC.

The chain has TRBV12-3 or TRBV12-4 and TRBJ1-5, with 9 bases aligning to TRBD1. The J segment lost 15 bases and the V segment lost 6 bases, leaving 6 bases of the junction unmatched. The CDR3 covers 11 residues. The DNA for the CDR3 is TGTGCCAGCAGATCAACAGGGGGCCCGCATTTT. This gives the protein CASRSTGGPHF.

This clonotype was seen more than once but under ten times. The rearrangement uses TRBV4-1 and TRBJ2-2, with D perhaps matching TRBD1 (5 bases). The CDR3 totals 17 residues. Germline CDR1 reads MGHRA; CDR2 reads YSYEKL. V lost 1 base and J 2 bases, leaving 14 bases between the germline ends. CDR3: CASSQGVVTVNTGELFF. CDR3 bases: TGCGCCAGCAGCCAAGGAGTCGTGACAGTAAACACCGGGGAGCTGTTTTTT.

The V and J genes are TRBV6-2 or TRBV6-3 and TRBJ2-7, with a possible D match to TRBD1 (5 bases). The CDR3 totals 13 residues. CDR1 is MNHEY and CDR2 is SVGEGT in the germline V gene. V lost 7 bases to trimming and J lost 3 bases, with 13 bases between them. CDR3 DNA sequence: TGTGCCAGCACCCTGGACATCCGCTACGAGCAGTACTTC. This codes for CASTLDIRYEQYF.

The chain recombines TRBV4-3 with TRBJ2-3; 8 positions agree with TRBD2. The CDR3 loop spans 15 amino acids. V shed 3 bases and J 2 bases; nucleotides not matched to a gene: 4. The germline V gene has CDR1 LGHNA and CDR2 YSLEER. The CDR3 spells CASSQVAGYTDTQYF. The DNA of the CDR3 is TGCGCCAGCAGCCAGGTAGCGGGGTACACAGATACGCAGTATTTT.

The chain carries TRBV12-3 or TRBV12-4 and TRBJ2-7; 7 bases are shared with TRBD1. V lost 5 bases to trimming and J lost 2 bases; unmatched junction nucleotides: 6. There are 14 residues in the CDR3. CDR3 bases: TGTGCCAGCAGTGACGCCGGGACAGCCTACGAGCAGTACTTC. As protein: CASSDAGTAYEQYF.

This chain links TRBV12-3 or TRBV12-4 with TRBJ1-4, with D maybe TRBD1 (5 bases). The CDR3 sequence is 15 residues long. Between the trimmed V and J ends, which lost 2 bases and 6 bases, there was a span of 13 bases. The CDR3 sequence is CASSLRRESYEKLFF. As DNA, the CDR3 is TGTGCCAGCAGTTTACGCAGGGAGTCGTATGAAAAACTGTTTTTT.

Only a few counts were recorded for this clonotype. The V and J genes are TRBV20-1 and TRBJ2-5, with TRBD2 identical over 7 bases. After removal of 5 bases from V and 5 bases from J, the junction contained 11 bases not matched to a gene. CDR3 length: 14 residues. CDR1 is DFQATT, CDR2 SNEGSKA, per germline (reference sequence). The CDR3 coding sequence is TGCAGTGCTCCGAGACCGGGAGGCGGGGAGACCCAGTACTTC. Its translation: CSAPRPGGGETQYF.

V gene TRBV10-3 combines with J gene TRBJ2-5, with unresolved D. Germline CDR1 is ENHRY and CDR2 is SYGVKD. The CDR3 loop spans 10 amino acids. Trimming removed 8 bases at V and 2 bases at J, with 3 bases between. The CDR3 bases are TGTGCCATCGGACAAGAGACCCAGTACTTC. Translating gives CAIGQETQYF.

This clonotype was seen a few times. The rearrangement joins TRBV18 to TRBJ2-5; 10 nucleotides agree with TRBD2. The CDR3 has 16 amino acids. Germline V gene sequence: CDR1 KGHSH, CDR2 LQKENI. The J segment lost 5 bases and the V segment lost 5 bases, leaving 11 bases of the junction unmatched. CDR3 DNA sequence: TGTGCCAGCTCATCAGGTAGCGGGAGGAGTTCTGAGACCCAGTACTTC. It yields the protein CASSSGSGRSSETQYF.

This clonotype was observed a handful of times. V and J are TRBV20-1 and TRBJ2-1, with 12 bases fitting TRBD2. CDR1 and CDR2 (germline): DFQATT, SNEGSKA (reference sequence). V shed 3 bases, J shed 8 bases, and the junction held 5 bases outside the gene matches. CDR3 length equals 14 residues. In DNA, the CDR3 is TGCAGTGCTAGCGGACTAGCGGGACGGGATGAGCAGTTCTTC. This gives the protein CSASGLAGRDEQFF.

In this sample, this clonotype turned up a few times. V usage is TRBV24-1 and J usage is TRBJ1-4; 7 bases line up with TRBD1. The V and J ends lost 4 bases and 3 bases, in that order; junction bases with no gene match: 10. This CDR3 comprises 17 residues. Germline-derived CDR1 and CDR2 are KGHDR and SFDVKD. The CDR3 region has the DNA TGTGCCACCAGTGACCAAACCGACAGGGAACCTAATGAAAAACTGTTTTTT. Translated: CATSDQTDREPNEKLFF.

V is TRBV12-3 or TRBV12-4 and J is TRBJ2-6, with D possibly being TRBD1 (5 bases). This CDR3 is built from 16 residues. The V end was cut by 3 bases, the J end by 1 base, with 10 bases between. CDR3 sequence (DNA): TGTGCCAGCAGTTTTGACAGAGATTCTGGGGCCAACGTCCTGACTTTC. Its translation: CASSFDRDSGANVLTF.

V and J are TRBV30 and TRBJ2-2; 7 nucleotides line up with TRBD2. The CDR3 sequence is 13 residues long. The ends lost 8 bases at V and 2 bases at J; junction bases unmatched: 5. Germline CDR1 is GTSNPN and CDR2 is SVGIG (reference sequence). The CDR3 nucleotides are TGTGCCAGAGCGGGACTCAACACCGGGGAGCTGTTTTTT. This encodes CARAGLNTGELFF.

The rearrangement links TRBV29-1 to TRBJ1-1; D not resolved. CDR1 and CDR2 from the germline V gene are SQVTM and ANQGSEA. The V end was cut by 4 bases, the J end by 3 bases, with 15 bases between. The CDR3 spans 14 residues. CDR3 amino acids: CSVVSRGKDTEAFF. In DNA, the CDR3 is TGCAGCGTTGTGTCCCGGGGTAAGGACACTGAAGCTTTCTTT.

The chain has TRBV12-3 or TRBV12-4 and TRBJ1-1; D is unclear. The V and J ends lost 4 bases and 0 bases respectively, with 15 bases between them. The CDR3 spans 16 residues. The CDR3 sequence: CASSSPGSGLNTEAFF. CDR3 nucleotides: TGTGCCAGCAGTTCTCCGGGATCAGGCCTGAACACTGAAGCTTTCTTT.

The chain couples TRBV9 to TRBJ2-7; 8 bases align to TRBD2. The V segment lost 4 bases and the J segment 7 bases; nucleotides outside the gene matches: 7. Germline V gene lookup returns CDR1 SGDLS and CDR2 YYNGEE. This CDR3 has 13 residues. The CDR3 reads CASSPRGGWEQYF. DNA of the CDR3: TGTGCCAGCAGCCCCCGGGGGGGTTGGGAGCAGTACTTC.

V usage is TRBV28 and J usage is TRBJ1-2; possible D gene TRBD1, 5 bases. Trimming removed 1 base from V and 4 bases from J, with 7 bases in between. This CDR3 is built from 13 residues. The germline V gene has CDR1 MDHEN and CDR2 SYDVKM. CDR3 in DNA: TGTGCCAGCAGTTTATTAGGGGTCTATGGCTACACCTTC. The encoded protein is CASSLLGVYGYTF.

This clonotype has a handful of counts. The chain uses TRBV12-3 or TRBV12-4 and TRBJ2-3; tentative D call: TRBD1 (5 bases). CDR3 size: 16 residues. Trimming shortened V by 6 bases and J by 1 base, and 17 bases separated the two germline ends. CDR3: CASRLRQTPGTDTQYF. CDR3 DNA: TGTGCCAGCAGACTAAGACAGACCCCCGGCACAGATACGCAGTATTTT.

V gene TRBV6-2 or TRBV6-3 combines with J gene TRBJ1-1; possibly TRBD1 for D (5 bases). In germline, CDR1 is MNHEY, CDR2 SVGEGT. This CDR3 region has 11 residues. Trimming stripped 6 bases from V and 10 bases from J, with 12 bases between. CDR3 amino acids: CASSTGTTAFF. The CDR3, as DNA: TGTGCCAGCAGCACCGGGACGACAGCTTTCTTT.

This clonotype was seen ten or more times. The rearrangement joins TRBV3-1 to TRBJ2-1; 15 bases match TRBD2. V was pared by 2 bases and J by 6 bases, with 5 bases of the junction left unmatched. The CDR3 has 17 amino acids. CDR1 and CDR2 from the germline V gene are LGHDT and YNNKEL (reference sequence). This chain's CDR3 is CASSQQWTSGRANEQFF. The CDR3 coding sequence is TGTGCCAGCAGCCAACAATGGACTAGCGGGAGGGCCAATGAGCAGTTCTTC.

On this clonotype itself: The CDR3 end shows no conserved phenylalanine or tryptophan, and so a read error is likely. This rearrangement joins TRBV4-2 to TRBJ2-7; D may be TRBD1 (6 bases). The CDR3 covers 15 residues. Germline CDR1 is LGHNA and CDR2 is YNFKEQ. CDR3 loop: CASTQVGQGQVEQYL. The CDR3 DNA is TGTGCCAGCACCCAAGTCGGGCAGGGGCAAGTCGAGCAGTACCTC.

This clonotype has a handful of counts. The chain has TRBV6-5 and TRBJ1-2; tentative D call: TRBD1 (6 bases). The germline CDR1 and CDR2 sequences are MNHEY and SVGAGI. This CDR3 is 14 amino acids long. With 2 bases removed from V and 2 bases from J, the gap between germline ends came to 9 bases. CDR3 protein: CASSYRTENYGYTF. For the CDR3, the DNA is TGTGCCAGCAGTTACAGGACAGAGAACTATGGCTACACCTTC.